The clone carrying this TCR beta chain was counted between two and nine times. Its antigen remains unknown. These data are taken from a study of cytomegalovirus exposure and HLA in healthy donors. The PCR was carried out with 60 Vbeta primers and 13 Jbeta primers. Libraries were prepared by immunoSEQ multiplex PCR; TCRdb keeps only in-frame clonotypes and omits some of them. Here the sample spans approximately 120,000 clones, about 79% being singletons. Findings and caveats of the study: Reports showed the classifier diagnosing cytomegalovirus status with high specificity and sensitivity.

The V gene's germline CDR1 is SGHTA and CDR2 FQGTGA. This CDR3 has 16 residues. J was trimmed by 6 bases and V by 4 bases; bases with no gene match: 10. The material sequenced was PBMCs. The V gene is TRBV7-3, the J gene TRBJ2-1; 9 bases align to TRBD1. The clonotype comes from a man aged 50-59 years in good health and CMV-seronegative. Written as DNA, the CDR3 is TGTGCCAGCAGCTCGAACCCGGGACAGGGCCCCAATGAGCAGTTCTTC. The encoded protein is CASSSNPGQGPNEQFF.